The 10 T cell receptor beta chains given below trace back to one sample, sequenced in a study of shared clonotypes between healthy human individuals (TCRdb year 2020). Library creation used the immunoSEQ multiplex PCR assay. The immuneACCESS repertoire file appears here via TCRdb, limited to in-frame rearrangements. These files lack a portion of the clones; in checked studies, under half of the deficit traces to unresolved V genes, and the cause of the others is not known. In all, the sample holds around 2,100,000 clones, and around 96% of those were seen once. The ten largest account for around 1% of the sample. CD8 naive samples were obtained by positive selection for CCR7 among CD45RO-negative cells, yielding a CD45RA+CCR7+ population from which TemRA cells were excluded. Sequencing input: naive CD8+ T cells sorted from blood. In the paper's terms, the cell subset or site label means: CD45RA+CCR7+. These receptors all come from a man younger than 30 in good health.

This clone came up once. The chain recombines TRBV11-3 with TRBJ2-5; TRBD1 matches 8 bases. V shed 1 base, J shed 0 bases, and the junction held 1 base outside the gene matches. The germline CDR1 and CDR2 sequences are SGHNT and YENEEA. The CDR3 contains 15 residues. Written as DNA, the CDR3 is TGTGCCAGCAGCTTAGGACAGGGGTACCAAGAGACCCAGTACTTC. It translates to CASSLGQGYQETQYF.

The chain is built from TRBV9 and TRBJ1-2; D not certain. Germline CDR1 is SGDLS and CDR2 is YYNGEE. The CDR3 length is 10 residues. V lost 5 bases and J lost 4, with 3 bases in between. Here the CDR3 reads CASRIYGYTF. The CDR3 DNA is TGTGCCAGCAGGATCTATGGCTACACCTTC. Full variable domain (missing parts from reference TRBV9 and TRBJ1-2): DSGVTQTPKHLITATGQRVTLRCSPRSGDLSVYWYQQSLDQGLQFLIQYYNGEERAKGNILERFSAQQFPDLHSELNLSSLELGDSALYFCASRIYGYTFGSGTRLTVV.

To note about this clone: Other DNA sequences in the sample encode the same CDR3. CDR3 protein: CASSLNSYEQYF. The CDR3 DNA sequence: TGTGCCAGCAGTTTAAACTCCTACGAGCAGTACTTC. The genes are TRBV27 and TRBJ2-7; D remains unclear. Trimming took 2 bases from V and 0 from J, leaving 2 bases between them. This CDR3 comprises 12 residues. Germline V gene lookup returns CDR1 MNHEY and CDR2 SMNVEV (reference sequence).

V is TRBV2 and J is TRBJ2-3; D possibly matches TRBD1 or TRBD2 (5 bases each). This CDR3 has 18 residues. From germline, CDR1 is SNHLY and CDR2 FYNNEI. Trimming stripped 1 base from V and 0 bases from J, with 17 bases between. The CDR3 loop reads CASSEDYGAEDSTDTQYF. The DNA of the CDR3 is TGTGCCAGCAGTGAAGATTACGGGGCGGAGGATAGCACAGATACGCAGTATTTT.

The CDR3: CASTTSGADTQYF. Here the CDR3 DNA reads TGTGCCAGTACGACTAGCGGGGCAGATACGCAGTATTTT. The rearrangement joins TRBV19 to TRBJ2-3; 11 nucleotides match TRBD2. Germline V lookup: CDR1 LNHDA, CDR2 SQIVND (reference sequence). The CDR3 covers 13 residues. Trimming removed 7 bases from V and 4 bases from J; junction bases left unmatched: 1.

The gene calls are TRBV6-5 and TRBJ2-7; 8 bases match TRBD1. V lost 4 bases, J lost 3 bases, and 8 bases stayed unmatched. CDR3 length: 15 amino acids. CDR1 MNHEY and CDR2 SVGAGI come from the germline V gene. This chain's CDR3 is CASSFGQGHSYEQYF. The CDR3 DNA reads TGTGCCAGCAGTTTCGGACAGGGTCATAGCTACGAGCAGTACTTC.

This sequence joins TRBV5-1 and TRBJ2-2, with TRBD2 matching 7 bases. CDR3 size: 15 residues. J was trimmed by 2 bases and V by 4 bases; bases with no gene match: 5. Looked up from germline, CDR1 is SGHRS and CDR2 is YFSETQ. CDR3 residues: CASSTGTINTGELFF. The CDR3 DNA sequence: TGCGCCAGCAGCACGGGGACTATAAACACCGGGGAGCTGTTTTTT.

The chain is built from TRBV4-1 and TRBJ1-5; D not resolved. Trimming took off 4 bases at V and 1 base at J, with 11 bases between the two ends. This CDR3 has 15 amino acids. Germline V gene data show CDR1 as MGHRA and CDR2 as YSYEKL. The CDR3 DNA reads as TGCGCCAGCAGCCTCAGAGACGGCAGCAATCAGCCCCAGCATTTT. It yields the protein CASSLRDGSNQPQHF.

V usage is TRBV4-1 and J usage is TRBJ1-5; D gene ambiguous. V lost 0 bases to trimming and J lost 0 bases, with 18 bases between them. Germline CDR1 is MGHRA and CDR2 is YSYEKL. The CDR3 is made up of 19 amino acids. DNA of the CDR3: TGCGCCAGCAGCCAAGAAGTCATTTCAGCCCCGATTAGCAATCAGCCCCAGCATTTT. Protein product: CASSQEVISAPISNQPQHF.

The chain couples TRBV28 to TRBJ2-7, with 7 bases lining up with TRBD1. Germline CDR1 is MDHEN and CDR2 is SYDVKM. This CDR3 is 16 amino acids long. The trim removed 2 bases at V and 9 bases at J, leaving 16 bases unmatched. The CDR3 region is CASSLLSGAGGSPQYF. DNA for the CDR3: TGTGCCAGCAGTTTACTGAGCGGAGCAGGGGGTTCTCCGCAGTACTTC. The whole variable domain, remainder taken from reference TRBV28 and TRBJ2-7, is DVKVTQSSRYLVKRTGEKVFLECVQDMDHENMFWYRQDPGLGLRLIYFSYDVKMKEKGDIPEGYSVSREKKERFSLILESASTNQTSMYLCASSLLSGAGGSPQYFGPGTRLTVT.